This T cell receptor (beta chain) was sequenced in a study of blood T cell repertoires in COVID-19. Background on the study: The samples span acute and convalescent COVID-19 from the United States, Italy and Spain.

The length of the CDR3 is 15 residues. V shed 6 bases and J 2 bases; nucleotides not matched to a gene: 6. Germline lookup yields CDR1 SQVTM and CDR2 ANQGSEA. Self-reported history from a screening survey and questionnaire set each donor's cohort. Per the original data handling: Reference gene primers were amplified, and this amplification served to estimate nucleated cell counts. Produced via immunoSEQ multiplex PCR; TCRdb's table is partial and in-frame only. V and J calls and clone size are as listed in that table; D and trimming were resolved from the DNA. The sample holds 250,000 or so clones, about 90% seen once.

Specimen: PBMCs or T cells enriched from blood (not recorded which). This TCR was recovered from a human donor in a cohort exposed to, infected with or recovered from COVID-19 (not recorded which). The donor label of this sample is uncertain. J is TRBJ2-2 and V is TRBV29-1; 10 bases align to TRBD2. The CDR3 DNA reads TGCAGCGTCGCCGGGACTAGCGTTAACACCGGGGAGCTGTTTTTT. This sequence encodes CSVAGTSVNTGELFF.